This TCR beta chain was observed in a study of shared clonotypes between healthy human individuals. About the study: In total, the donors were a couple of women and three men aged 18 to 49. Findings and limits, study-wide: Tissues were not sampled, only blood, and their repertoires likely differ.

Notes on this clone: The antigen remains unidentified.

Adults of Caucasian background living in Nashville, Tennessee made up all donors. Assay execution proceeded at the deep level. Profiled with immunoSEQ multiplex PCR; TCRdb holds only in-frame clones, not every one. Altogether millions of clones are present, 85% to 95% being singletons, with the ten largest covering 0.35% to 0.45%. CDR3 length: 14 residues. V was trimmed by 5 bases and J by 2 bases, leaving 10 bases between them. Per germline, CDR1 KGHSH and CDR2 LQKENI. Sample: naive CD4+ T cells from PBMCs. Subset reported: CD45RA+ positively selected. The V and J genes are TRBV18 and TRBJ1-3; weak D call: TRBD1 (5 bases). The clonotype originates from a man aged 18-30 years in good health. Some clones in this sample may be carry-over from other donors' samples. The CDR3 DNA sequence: TGTGCCAGCTCAGAGGGGATCGCTGGAAACACCATATATTTT. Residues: CASSEGIAGNTIYF. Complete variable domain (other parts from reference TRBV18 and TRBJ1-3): NAGVMQNPRHLVRRRGQEARLRCSPMKGHSHVYWYRQLPEEGLKFMVYLQKENIIDESGMPKERFSAEFPKEGPSILRIQQVVRGDSAAYFCASSEGIAGNTIYFGEGSWLTVV.